This TCR beta chain is drawn from a study of molecular identifiers for immune sequencing clone quantification. About the study: The replicate experiment used RNA from approximately 22,000 or 94,000 naive CD8 cells. This RNA was split into five aliquots, and four of them were sequenced.

The authors sorted naive CD8 T cells as CD8+CD4-CCR7+CD45RA+. General study results and limits: Whereas clones above 20 RNA copies held under 1% of naive-cell molecules, they held over 98% of effector molecules.

The CDR3 consists of 15 residues. V was pared by 2 bases and J by 2 bases, with 11 bases between. CDR1 KGHSH and CDR2 LQKENI come from the germline V gene. This clonotype was recorded a few times. Its antigen is not known. MiXCR, applied by TCRdb to the PCR reads, yields one record per CDR3 protein. Among 45,000 to 60,000 distinct CDR3 sequences listed, around 33% were seen once. The sequenced material came from naive CD8+ T cells from blood, with Jurkat cell RNA spiked in. Sample subset: FACS-sorted CD8+CD4-CCR7+CD45RA+ naive T cells. The sequence derives from a human donor in good health. Some libraries in this study had Jurkat cell RNA spiked in. The chain combines TRBV18 with TRBJ2-3; a possible D gene is TRBD1 (6 bases). The CDR3 region has the DNA TGTGCCAGCTCACCAATCTCAGGGGCCACAGATACGCAGTATTTT. This codes for CASSPISGATDTQYF.